The source of this TCR beta chain is a study of blood T cell repertoires in COVID-19. Data came from immunoSEQ multiplex PCR; TCRdb stores just in-frame clones and leaves some out. The sample lists about 170,000 clones; 75% to 90% were seen once. V was clipped by 7 bases and J by 8 bases; unmatched bases: 4. CDR3 size: 12 residues. The germline CDR1 and CDR2 sequences are MNHEY and SVGAGI. This TCR came from a human donor with acute or convalescent COVID-19. The donor label of this sample is uncertain. The chain recombines TRBV6-5 with TRBJ1-2; 10 bases match TRBD1. Sequenced: peripheral blood. The CDR3 nucleotides are TGTGCCAGCACCCGGACAGGGGGAGGCTACACCTTC. It translates to CASTRTGGGYTF.